One sample yielded the 14 T cell receptor beta chains listed below, sequenced in a study of radiotherapy plus CTLA-4 blockade in lung cancer. Data came from immunoSEQ multiplex PCR; TCRdb stores just in-frame clones and leaves some out. Of about 23,000 clones listed, about two thirds are singletons. The sequencing used peripheral blood, collected from a patient treated with radiotherapy plus ipilimumab. The receptor source for this set is a human donor with non-small cell lung cancer whose response to radiotherapy plus ipilimumab could not be evaluated.

The chain links TRBV19 to TRBJ2-1; TRBD1 matches at 8 bases. Germline V CDR1 and CDR2: LNHDA, SQIVND (reference sequence). The J segment lost 0 bases and the V segment lost 6 bases, leaving 7 bases of the junction unmatched. This CDR3 spans 16 amino acids. The CDR3 protein is CASRKRGTGSYNEQFF. As DNA, the CDR3 is TGTGCCAGTAGGAAGAGGGGGACAGGCTCCTACAATGAGCAGTTCTTC.

The chain has TRBV9 and TRBJ1-1, with D maybe TRBD1 (6 bases). The V end lost 4 bases, the J end lost 0 bases, and 13 bases lay between the germline ends. Germline V gene lookup returns CDR1 SGDLS and CDR2 YYNGEE. The CDR3 has 15 amino acids. The CDR3 reads CASSSSGTLNTEAFF. In DNA form, the CDR3 reads TGTGCCAGCAGCTCGTCCGGGACACTGAACACTGAAGCTTTCTTT.

The V call is TRBV7-2, the J call TRBJ2-5; 7 nucleotides line up with TRBD2. CDR3 length: 16 residues. J gave up 2 bases and V 6 bases, and 12 bases lay outside the gene matches. CDR1 and CDR2 (germline): SGHTA, FQGNSA. CDR3 bases: TGTGCCAGCAGGGCCCCCGGCGGGGGAACACAAGAGACCCAGTACTTC. Encoded protein: CASRAPGGGTQETQYF.

The V call is TRBV2, the J call TRBJ1-2, with D possibly matching TRBD1 (6 bases). This CDR3 has 16 amino acids. Per the germline V gene, CDR1 is SNHLY and CDR2 is FYNNEI. Trimming cost V 6 bases and J 0 bases, with 17 bases left between them. The CDR3 here is CASSNRGRTANYGYTF. Here the CDR3 DNA reads TGTGCCAGCAGCAACCGAGGACGGACAGCTAACTATGGCTACACCTTC. The variable domain in full, completed from reference TRBV2 and TRBJ1-2, reads EPEVTQTPSHQVTQMGQEVILRCVPISNHLYFYWYRQILGQKVEFLVSFYNNEISEKSEIFDDQFSVERPDGSNFTLKIRSTKLEDSAMYFCASSNRGRTANYGYTFGSGTRLTVV.

The chain is built from TRBV27 and TRBJ2-7; TRBD1 might be the D (6 bases). In germline, CDR1 is MNHEY, CDR2 SMNVEV (reference sequence). Deletions cut 5 bases from V and 0 bases from J, with 11 bases between. The CDR3 extends over 14 amino acids. CDR3 DNA sequence: TGTGCCAGCAGTATTACAGGGCCCTCCTACGAGCAGTACTTC. As protein: CASSITGPSYEQYF.

This clone was seen a handful of times. The genes are TRBV6-1 and TRBJ2-1; 10 bases agree with TRBD1. The CDR3 is 16 residues long. Germline CDR1 and CDR2: MNHNS and SASEGT. V was clipped by 2 bases and J by 5 bases; unmatched bases: 6. CDR3 protein: CASSEPTGTGDNEQFF. In DNA, the CDR3 is TGTGCCAGCAGTGAACCCACCGGGACAGGGGACAATGAGCAGTTCTTC.

This clone was found once. The rearrangement links TRBV2 to TRBJ2-5, with 8 bases identical to TRBD2. The DNA end lines up better with TRBJ2-7; the J call may be wrong. This CDR3 has 15 residues. Germline V gene data show CDR1 as SNHLY and CDR2 as FYNNEI. CDR3 in DNA: TGTGCCAGCAGTGAGGTGGTTAGCGGGGAATACGAGCAGTACTTC. This encodes CASSEVVSGEYEQYF.

The chain recombines TRBV6-1 with TRBJ1-1; 8 nucleotides agree with TRBD1. The ends lost 1 base at V and 6 bases at J; junction bases unmatched: 16. Germline CDR1 is MNHNS and CDR2 is SASEGT. This CDR3 contains 18 residues. Written as DNA, the CDR3 is TGTGCCAGCAGTGAAGACCGGACAGGGCTTGCAGGGAAACCTGAAGCTTTCTTT. Protein: CASSEDRTGLAGKPEAFF.

This sequence joins TRBV2 and TRBJ1-6, with D perhaps TRBD1 (5 bases). The V and J ends lost 7 bases and 4 bases respectively, with 8 bases between them. CDR3 length: 13 amino acids. CDR1 is SNHLY, CDR2 FYNNEI, per germline. Here the CDR3 reads CASTGQYNSPLHF. CDR3 coding DNA: TGTGCCAGCACAGGGCAGTATAATTCACCCCTCCACTTT.

This rearrangement joins TRBV14 to TRBJ1-3, with D possibly matching TRBD1 (5 bases). The CDR3 runs 15 residues. Between the trimmed V and J ends, which lost 4 bases and 0 bases, there was a span of 10 bases. Per germline, CDR1 SGHDN and CDR2 FVKESK. The CDR3 loop reads CASSRGTSSGNTIYF. As DNA, the CDR3 is TGTGCCAGCAGCCGCGGGACGAGCTCTGGAAACACCATATATTTT.

The chain recombines TRBV7-9 with TRBJ1-2; D is uncertain. Germline V gene data show CDR1 as SEHNR and CDR2 as FQNEAQ (reference sequence). The CDR3 runs 12 residues. With 1 base removed from V and 7 bases from J, the gap between germline ends came to 7 bases. CDR3 DNA: TGTGCCAGCAGCTTAGAAGCGGGTGGCTACACCTTC. Translated: CASSLEAGGYTF. Full variable domain (outside the CDR3, taken from reference TRBV7-9 and TRBJ1-2): DTGVSQNPRHKITKRGQNVTFRCDPISEHNRLYWYRQTLGQGPEFLTYFQNEAQLEKSRLLSDRFSAERPKGSFSTLEIQRTEQGDSAMYLCASSLEAGGYTFGSGTRLTVV.

The J gene is TRBJ2-7, the V gene TRBV5-1; D may be TRBD1 (5 bases). Trimming took off 4 bases at V and 5 bases at J, with 16 bases between the two ends. Germline CDR1 and CDR2: SGHRS and YFSETQ. CDR3 length: 14 residues. The CDR3 region has the DNA TGCGCCAGCAGCCTCGGAGTAGGGGTAAACGAGCAGTACTTC. Its protein product is CASSLGVGVNEQYF. The whole variable domain, filled in from reference TRBV5-1 and TRBJ2-7, reads KAGVTQTPRYLIKTRGQQVTLSCSPISGHRSVSWYQQTPGQGLQFLFEYFSETQRNKGNFPGRFSGRQFSNSRSEMNVSTLELGDSALYLCASSLGVGVNEQYFGPGTRLTVT.

V and J are TRBV7-2 and TRBJ2-7; tentatively, D is TRBD1 (5 bases). Germline V CDR1 and CDR2: SGHTA, FQGNSA. The V gene lost 5 bases and the J gene lost 0 bases, with 14 bases spanning the gap. The CDR3 is 15 amino acids. The CDR3 loop is CASSIGQPLSYEQYF. CDR3 sequence (DNA): TGTGCCAGCAGCATTGGACAACCCCTCTCCTACGAGCAGTACTTC.

This CDR3 is CASSPTGGIPEQYF. CDR3 bases: TGTGCCAGCAGTCCGACAGGGGGGATTCCCGAGCAGTACTTC. The chain couples TRBV27 to TRBJ2-7; 9 bases match TRBD1. The CDR3 is 14 residues long. After removal of 5 bases from V and 6 bases from J, the junction contained 8 bases not matched to a gene. Germline V gene sequence: CDR1 MNHEY, CDR2 SMNVEV (reference sequence).